Shown below are 18 T cell receptor beta chains from a single sample sequenced in a study of cytotoxic CD8 clonotypes in ibrutinib-treated CLL. Assay: immunoSEQ multiplex PCR; the TCRdb copy retains only in-frame clones and omits some. The data show about 160,000 clones, around 80% seen once. The sequenced sample was PBMCs, obtained after 24 months of ibrutinib treatment. The receptors here all came from a human donor with chronic lymphocytic leukemia.

Only one count was recorded for this clone. The J gene is TRBJ2-7, the V gene TRBV19; 9 nucleotides align to TRBD1. In germline, CDR1 is LNHDA, CDR2 SQIVND (reference sequence). The V segment lost 3 bases and the J segment 2 bases; nucleotides outside the gene matches: 5. The CDR3 is made up of 15 amino acids. The CDR3 DNA is TGTGCCAGTAGTATCCTAGGGACAGGGACCTACGAGCAGTACTTC. As protein: CASSILGTGTYEQYF. The whole variable domain, filled in from reference TRBV19 and TRBJ2-7, reads DGGITQSPKYLFRKEGQNVTLSCEQNLNHDAMYWYRQDPGQGLRLIYYSQIVNDFQKGDIAEGYSVSREKKESFPLTVTSAQKNPTAFYLCASSILGTGTYEQYFGPGTRLTVT.

The chain combines TRBV19 with TRBJ1-5; D remains unclear. V was clipped by 1 base and J by 7 bases, with 11 bases between them. This CDR3 has 14 residues. The germline gives CDR1 LNHDA, CDR2 SQIVND (reference sequence). The CDR3 here is CASSIVEGRQPQHF. CDR3 DNA: TGTGCCAGTAGTATAGTGGAAGGTAGACAGCCCCAGCATTTT.

This chain connects TRBV5-1 to TRBJ1-1; D is ambiguous. CDR1 and CDR2 from the germline V gene are SGHRS and YFSETQ. Trimming took off 6 bases at V and 0 bases at J, with 15 bases between the two ends. The CDR3 loop spans 15 amino acids. The CDR3 DNA sequence: TGCGCCAGCAACGCCAACGCAGGCATGAACACTGAAGCTTTCTTT. Its protein product is CASNANAGMNTEAFF.

V and J are TRBV6-1 and TRBJ2-3; 10 bases agree with TRBD2. The junction had 10 bases not matched to a gene; V was cut back by 3 bases and J by 4 bases. The CDR3 sequence is 17 residues long. The germline V gene encodes CDR1 MNHNS and CDR2 SASEGT. As DNA, the CDR3 is TGTGCCAGCAGTGAGGTGATAGCGGGAGGTGGTGCAGATACGCAGTATTTT. Protein sequence: CASSEVIAGGGADTQYF.

This clone was counted a few times. The rearrangement uses TRBV27 and TRBJ1-2; perhaps TRBD1 as D (5 bases). CDR1 and CDR2 from the germline V gene are MNHEY and SMNVEV (reference sequence). With 7 bases removed from V and 8 bases from J, the gap between germline ends came to 20 bases. This CDR3 region has 14 residues. CDR3 nucleotides: TGTGCCAGCAAGGAGGCCGGGGACCCGGGAGGCTACACCTTC. Translated, it gives CASKEAGDPGGYTF.

J is TRBJ1-1 and V is TRBV29-1; 7 bases fit TRBD1. This CDR3 has 14 residues. The germline gives CDR1 SQVTM, CDR2 ANQGSEA. The ends lost 4 bases at V and 1 base at J; junction bases unmatched: 6. The CDR3 protein is CSVGWDSQNTEAFF. CDR3 coding DNA: TGCAGCGTTGGCTGGGACAGCCAGAACACTGAAGCTTTCTTT.

The V call is TRBV6-6, the J call TRBJ1-2; D might be TRBD1 (6 bases). Germline V gene data show CDR1 as MNHNY and CDR2 as SVGAGI (reference sequence). The CDR3 loop spans 14 amino acids. Between the trimmed V and J ends, which lost 8 bases and 8 bases, there was a span of 21 bases. The CDR3 bases are TGTGCCAGCGCCAAACAACAGGGTTTCTACGGCTACACCTTC. Encoded protein: CASAKQQGFYGYTF.

CDR3 sequence: CASRNRPRGNQPQHF. CDR3 coding DNA: TGTGCCAGCAGAAATCGACCCCGGGGCAATCAGCCCCAGCATTTT. This chain links TRBV2 with TRBJ1-5; D gene uncertain. The CDR3 consists of 15 residues. V was shortened by 6 bases and J by 2 bases, with 14 bases between the two germline ends. Germline CDR1 SNHLY, CDR2 FYNNEI.

The J gene is TRBJ2-1, the V gene TRBV6-6; 12 bases align to TRBD2. The junction had 2 bases not matched to a gene; V was cut back by 5 bases and J by 6 bases. The CDR3 sequence is 14 residues long. Germline V gene lookup returns CDR1 MNHNY and CDR2 SVGAGI (reference sequence). The CDR3, as DNA: TGTGCCAGCAGTCGGACTAGCGGGACCAATGAGCAGTTCTTC. Amino acids: CASSRTSGTNEQFF.

The rearrangement uses TRBV25-1 and TRBJ2-2; no clear D gene. The germline gives CDR1 MGHDK, CDR2 SYGVNS. V shed 1 base and J shed 4 bases, with 10 bases lying between them. The CDR3 is made up of 15 amino acids. CDR3: CASSELTGSTGELFF. The CDR3 DNA reads TGTGCCAGCAGTGAATTGACCGGGTCCACCGGGGAGCTGTTTTTT.

Concerning this clone itself: Other DNA sequences in this sample translate to the same CDR3. V gene TRBV28 combines with J gene TRBJ2-1; the D call may be TRBD1 or TRBD2 (5 bases each). CDR3 length: 15 amino acids. V was pared by 2 bases and J by 0 bases, with 8 bases between. Germline V gives CDR1 MDHEN, CDR2 SYDVKM. The CDR3 spells CASSLGGSSYNEQFF. CDR3 coding DNA: TGTGCCAGCAGTTTAGGGGGAAGCTCCTACAATGAGCAGTTCTTC.

The chain has TRBV5-1 and TRBJ2-3; TRBD2 might be the D (5 bases). CDR1 and CDR2 from the germline V gene are SGHRS and YFSETQ. V was trimmed by 4 bases and J by 7 bases, leaving 10 bases between them. There are 12 residues in the CDR3. CDR3 nucleotides: TGCGCCAGCAGCCTGGACTCTTATACGCAGTATTTT. It specifies CASSLDSYTQYF.

The chain joins TRBV9 to TRBJ2-1, with D tentatively TRBD2 (6 bases). CDR1 is SGDLS and CDR2 is YYNGEE in the germline V gene. V was shortened by 4 bases and J by 8 bases, with 19 bases between the two germline ends. The CDR3 is made up of 15 amino acids. The DNA for the CDR3 is TGTGCCAGCAGCAAACCGGGACTCGCCGCTGATGAGCAGTTCTTC. It encodes CASSKPGLAADEQFF.

V usage is TRBV18 and J usage is TRBJ2-7, with 8 bases lining up with TRBD1. The CDR3 runs to 12 residues. Germline V gene lookup returns CDR1 KGHSH and CDR2 LQKENI. V was clipped by 4 bases and J by 5 bases; unmatched bases: 1. CDR3 region: CASSRQGNEQYF. The DNA for the CDR3 is TGTGCCAGCTCACGACAGGGGAACGAGCAGTACTTC.

This rearrangement joins TRBV5-1 to TRBJ1-5; no reliable D call. This CDR3 comprises 13 residues. Germline V lookup: CDR1 SGHRS, CDR2 YFSETQ. V dropped 2 bases and J dropped 4 bases, with 7 bases sitting between them. The CDR3 DNA reads as TGCGCCAGCAGCTTAACGCTAAATCAGCCCCAGCATTTT. This translates into CASSLTLNQPQHF.

This rearrangement joins TRBV19 to TRBJ1-5; 7 bases align to TRBD1. V shed 7 bases and J 2 bases; nucleotides not matched to a gene: 14. CDR1 is LNHDA and CDR2 is SQIVND in the germline V gene (reference sequence). CDR3 length: 17 amino acids. CDR3 region: CASTTLAGGAGNQPQHF. The CDR3 DNA reads as TGTGCCAGTACGACCCTGGCAGGGGGTGCCGGCAATCAGCCCCAGCATTTT.

The chain carries TRBV4-2 and TRBJ2-1; no clear D gene. The CDR3 totals 12 residues. V lost 2 bases to trimming and J lost 10 bases, with 9 bases between them. Germline lookup yields CDR1 LGHNA and CDR2 YNFKEQ. Here the CDR3 DNA reads TGTGCCAGCAGCCAATCTACTTGGGAGCAGTTCTTC. It codes for CASSQSTWEQFF.

This sequence joins TRBV5-1 and TRBJ1-6, with 7 bases that match TRBD1. The ends lost 4 bases at V and 5 bases at J; junction bases unmatched: 6. The CDR3 extends over 15 amino acids. Germline V CDR1 and CDR2: SGHRS, YFSETQ. The CDR3 DNA sequence: TGCGCCAGCAGCCCGGGACAGATCAATAATTCACCCCTCCACTTT. Protein: CASSPGQINNSPLHF.